This is a list of T cell receptor beta chains from one sample in a study of blood T cell repertoires in COVID-19. TCRdb's copy holds only in-frame clones and misses some; the assay was immunoSEQ multiplex PCR. The sample shows about 44,000 clones, roughly nine tenths of them seen only once. Sequencing input: peripheral blood. These receptors were collected from a man aged 65 to 79 with active COVID-19. CDR3s include the opening cysteine and the closing phenylalanine or tryptophan. A D gene is named only where the DNA matches it firmly. Clone size appears in some rows only: once, few, many, or a class for an expanded clone.

D gene	clone size	V gene	J gene	CDR3 DNA	CDR3 protein
-	-	TRBV21-1	TRBJ2-6	TGTGCCAGCAGCTCCAAGGCGGGCTCTGGGGCCAACGTCCTGACTTTC	CASSSKAGSGANVLTF
TRBD2	-	TRBV5-1	TRBJ2-1	TGCGCCAGCAGCCCCTTAGCGGGGGGGAACAATGAGCAGTTCTTC	CASSPLAGGNNEQFF
-	few	TRBV4-1	TRBJ2-7	TGCGCCAGCAGCCCAACGGGAGCCTACGAGCAGTACTTC	CASSPTGAYEQYF
-	-	TRBV4-1	TRBJ1-4	TGCGCCAGCAGCCAAGATAGGGGAGGGTTGACTAATGAAAAACTGTTTTTT	CASSQDRGGLTNEKLFF
-	-	TRBV6-5	TRBJ1-6	TGTGCCAGCAGTTGGAGGGGTCGGGATAATTCACCCCTCCACTTT	CASSWRGRDNSPLHF
TRBD1	-	TRBV7-9	TRBJ2-3	TGTGCCAGCAGAGCACAGGGGGGAACCTCTACTTACACAGATACGCAGTATTTT	CASRAQGGTSTYTDTQYF
TRBD1	-	TRBV13	TRBJ1-2	TGTGCCAGCAGCTTAAAGGGGGCTGGACAGTCCGCCTATGGCTACACCTTC	CASSLKGAGQSAYGYTF
-	-	TRBV28	TRBJ1-5	TGTGCCAGCAGTTTCAGACAGCAAAATCAGCCCCAGCATTTT	CASSFRQQNQPQHF
-	-	TRBV18	TRBJ1-5	TGTGCCAGCTCACCAGAGTCGGGTGCGGGGAGCAATCAGCCCCAGCATTTT	CASSPESGAGSNQPQHF
TRBD2	-	TRBV4-3	TRBJ2-3	TGCGCCAGCAGCTACGGACTAGCGGGGAGAGATACGCAGTATTTT	CASSYGLAGRDTQYF
-	-	TRBV6-6	TRBJ1-1	TGTGCCAGCAGTTACTCGGCCAACCAGAACACTGAAGCTTTCTTT	CASSYSANQNTEAFF
TRBD1	-	TRBV7-9	TRBJ1-1	TGTGCCAGCAGCCCGCGGACAGGGAGCACTGAAGCTTTCTTT	CASSPRTGSTEAFF
TRBD1	-	TRBV9	TRBJ1-2	TGTGCCAGCAGCGTAGGACAGGGGGCAGCCTATGGCTACACCTTC	CASSVGQGAAYGYTF
-	-	TRBV19	TRBJ1-3	TGTGCCAGTAGTATAGTGTCCGGTGCCTCTGGAAACACCATATATTTT	CASSIVSGASGNTIYF
-	-	TRBV6-1	TRBJ2-7	TGTGCCAGCAGTGAAGGTGGTAGAAACTACGAGCAGTACTTC	CASSEGGRNYEQYF
TRBD2	-	TRBV5-1	TRBJ2-2	TGCGCCAGCAGCCGGGAAGCGGGGGGTTCCACCGGGGAGCTGTTTTTT	CASSREAGGSTGELFF
TRBD1	-	TRBV6-1	TRBJ2-1	TGTGCCAGCAGTGAAGGGACAGGGGGCTTGAGCTCCTACAATGAGCAGTTCTTC	CASSEGTGGLSSYNEQFF
TRBD1	-	TRBV12-3/TRBV12-4	TRBJ2-2	TGTGCCAGCAGCCTAGACAGGGCCGGGGAGCTGTTTTTT	CASSLDRAGELFF
-	few	TRBV7-9	TRBJ2-3	TGTGCCAGCACCGCGGGACTGCAGCTAAACACAGATACGCAGTATTTT	CASTAGLQLNTDTQYF
-	-	TRBV15	TRBJ1-4	TGTGCCACCAGCAGAGATCTAGGGGCAACTAATGAAAAACTGTTTTTT	CATSRDLGATNEKLFF
TRBD1	-	TRBV7-8	TRBJ1-2	TGTGCCAGCAGCTTAGCGCGACAGGGAAGGACGAGCTATGGCTACACCTTC	CASSLARQGRTSYGYTF
TRBD1	once	TRBV4-3	TRBJ1-1	TGCGCCAGCAGCCAGAGGACAGGGGTGTGGGACACTGAAGCTTTCTTT	CASSQRTGVWDTEAFF
-	-	TRBV5-1	TRBJ2-3	TGCGCCAGCAGCTGGGGGGGGCGCACAGATACGCAGTATTTT	CASSWGGRTDTQYF
TRBD2	-	TRBV18	TRBJ2-7	TGTGCCAGCTCACCACCCGGACTAGCGGGGTCCTACGAGCAGTACTTC	CASSPPGLAGSYEQYF
-	-	TRBV7-6	TRBJ2-5	TGTGCCAGCAGCGTACAGGACTACCCTGGGGAGACCCAGTACTTC	CASSVQDYPGETQYF
TRBD1	-	TRBV9	TRBJ1-5	TGTGCCAGCAGCCCCGGGACAGGGTACAATCAGCCCCAGCATTTT	CASSPGTGYNQPQHF
TRBD2	-	TRBV9	TRBJ2-1	TGTGCCAGCACCGGGACTAGCGGGGGTTTCAATGAGCAGTTCTTC	CASTGTSGGFNEQFF